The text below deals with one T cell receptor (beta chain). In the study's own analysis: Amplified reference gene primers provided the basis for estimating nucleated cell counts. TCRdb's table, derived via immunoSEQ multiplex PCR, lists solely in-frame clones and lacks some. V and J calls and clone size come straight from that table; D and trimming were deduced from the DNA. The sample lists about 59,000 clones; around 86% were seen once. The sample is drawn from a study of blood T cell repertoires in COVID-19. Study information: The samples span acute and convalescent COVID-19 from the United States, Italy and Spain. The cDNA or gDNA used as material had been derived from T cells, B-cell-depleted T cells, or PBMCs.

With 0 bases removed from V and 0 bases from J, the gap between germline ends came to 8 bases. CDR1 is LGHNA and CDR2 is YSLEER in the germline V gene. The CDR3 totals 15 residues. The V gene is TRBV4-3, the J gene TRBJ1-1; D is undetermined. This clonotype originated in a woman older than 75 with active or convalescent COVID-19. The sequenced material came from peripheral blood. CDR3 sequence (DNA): TGCGCCAGCAGCCAAGATTTTAGCATGAACACTGAAGCTTTCTTT. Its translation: CASSQDFSMNTEAFF.